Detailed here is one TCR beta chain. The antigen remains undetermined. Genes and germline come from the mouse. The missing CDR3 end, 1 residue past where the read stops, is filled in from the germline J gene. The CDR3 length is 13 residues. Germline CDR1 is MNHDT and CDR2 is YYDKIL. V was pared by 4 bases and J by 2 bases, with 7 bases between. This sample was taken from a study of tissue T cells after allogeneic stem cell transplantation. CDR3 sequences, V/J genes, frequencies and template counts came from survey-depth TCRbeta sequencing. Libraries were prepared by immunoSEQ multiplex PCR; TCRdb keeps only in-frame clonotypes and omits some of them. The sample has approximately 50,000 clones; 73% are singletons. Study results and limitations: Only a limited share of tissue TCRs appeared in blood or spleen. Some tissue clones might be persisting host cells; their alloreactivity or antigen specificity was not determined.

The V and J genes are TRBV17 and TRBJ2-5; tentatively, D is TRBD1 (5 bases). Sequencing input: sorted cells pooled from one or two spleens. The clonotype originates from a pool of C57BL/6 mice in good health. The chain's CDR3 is CASSKTAQDTQYF. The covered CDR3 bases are TGTGCTAGCAGTAAGACAGCCCAAGACACCCAGTAC. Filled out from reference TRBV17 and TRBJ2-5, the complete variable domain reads DTTVKQNPRYKLARVGKPVNLICSQTMNHDTMYWYQKKPNQAPKLLLFYYDKILNREADTFEKFQSSRPNNSFCSLYIGSAGLEYSAMYLCASSKTAQDTQYFGPGTRLLVL.